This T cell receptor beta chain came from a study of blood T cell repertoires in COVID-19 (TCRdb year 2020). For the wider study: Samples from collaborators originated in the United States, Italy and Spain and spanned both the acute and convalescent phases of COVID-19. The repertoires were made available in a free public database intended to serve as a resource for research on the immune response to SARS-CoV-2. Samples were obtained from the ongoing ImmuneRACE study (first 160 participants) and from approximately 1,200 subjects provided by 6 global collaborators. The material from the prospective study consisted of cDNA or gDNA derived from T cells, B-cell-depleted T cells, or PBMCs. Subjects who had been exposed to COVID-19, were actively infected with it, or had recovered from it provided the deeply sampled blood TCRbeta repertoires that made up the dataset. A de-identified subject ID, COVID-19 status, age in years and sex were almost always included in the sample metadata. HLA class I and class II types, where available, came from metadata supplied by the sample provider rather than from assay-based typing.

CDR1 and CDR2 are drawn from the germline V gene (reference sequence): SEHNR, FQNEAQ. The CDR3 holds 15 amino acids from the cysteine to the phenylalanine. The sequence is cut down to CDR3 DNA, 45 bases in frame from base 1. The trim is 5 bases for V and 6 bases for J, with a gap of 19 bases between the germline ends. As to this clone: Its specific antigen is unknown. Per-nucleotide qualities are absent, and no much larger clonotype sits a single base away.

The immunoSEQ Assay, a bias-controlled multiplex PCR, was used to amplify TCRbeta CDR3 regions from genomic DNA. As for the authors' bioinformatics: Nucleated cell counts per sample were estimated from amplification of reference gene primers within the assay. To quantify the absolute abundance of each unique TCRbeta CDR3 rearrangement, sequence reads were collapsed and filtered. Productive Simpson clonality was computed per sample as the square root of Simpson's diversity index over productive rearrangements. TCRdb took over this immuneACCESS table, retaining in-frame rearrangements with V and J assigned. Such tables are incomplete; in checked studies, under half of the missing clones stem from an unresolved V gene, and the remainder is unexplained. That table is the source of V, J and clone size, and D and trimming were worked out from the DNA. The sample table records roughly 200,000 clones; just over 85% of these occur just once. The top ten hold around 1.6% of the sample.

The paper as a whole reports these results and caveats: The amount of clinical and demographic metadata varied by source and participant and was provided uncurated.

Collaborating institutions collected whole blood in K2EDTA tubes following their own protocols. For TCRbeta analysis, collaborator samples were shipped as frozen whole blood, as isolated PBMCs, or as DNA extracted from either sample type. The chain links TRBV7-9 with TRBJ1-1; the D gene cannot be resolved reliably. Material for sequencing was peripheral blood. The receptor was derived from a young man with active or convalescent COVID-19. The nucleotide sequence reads TGTGCCAGCAGCAGCCTGGACGGGGTATGGGCTGAAGCTTTCTTT. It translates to CASSSLDGVWAEAFF.